These T cell receptor beta chains were read from a single sample in a study of shared clonotypes between healthy human individuals. The assay was immunoSEQ multiplex PCR, and TCRdb's table has in-frame clones only and misses some. Of roughly 2,500,000 clones in the sample, over 85% were seen once. Specimen: naive CD4+ T cells from PBMCs. The receptors stem from a man younger than 30 in good health. Some clones in this sample may be carry-over from other donors' samples. Both conserved end residues are part of each CDR3. A D gene is named only where the DNA matches it firmly. The size entry is marked missing in some rows and otherwise reads once, few, many or a size class.

>TRBV7-9|-|TRBJ2-7|once
TGTGCCAGCAGCAAACAGGGCTACGAGCAGTACTTC
CASSKQGYEQYF
>TRBV7-2|TRBD1|TRBJ1-1|-
TGTGCCAGCAGCTTGACAGGGGCGGCCACTGAAGCTTTCTTT
CASSLTGAATEAFF
>TRBV7-9|-|TRBJ1-2|-
TGTGCCAGCAGCTTGGACAACTATGGCTACACCTTC
CASSLDNYGYTF
>TRBV13|-|TRBJ1-3|-
TGTGCCAGCAGCCTAAACACGAACACCATATATTTT
CASSLNTNTIYF
>TRBV6-6|TRBD1|TRBJ2-7|-
TGTGCCAGCAGTTACTCTGGGACAGGCCTCACCTACGAGCAGTACTTC
CASSYSGTGLTYEQYF
>TRBV11-2|-|TRBJ2-7|-
TGTGCCAGCAGCTTAGATCGTGGGGCGGTTTCCGAGCAGTACTTC
CASSLDRGAVSEQYF
>TRBV5-8|TRBD1|TRBJ1-1|-
TGTGCCAGCAGCTTCGGACAGGGGTACACTGAAGCTTTCTTT
CASSFGQGYTEAFF
>TRBV7-2|TRBD1|TRBJ2-7|once
TGTGCCAGCAGCTTAGCCGATGGGACAGGGGACTACGAGCAGTACTTC
CASSLADGTGDYEQYF
>TRBV5-1|-|TRBJ2-3|-
TGCGCCAGCAGCTTGGCCGAGGGACACAGGACAGATACGCAGTATTTT
CASSLAEGHRTDTQYF
>TRBV15|-|TRBJ2-2|-
TGTGCCACCAGCACCGGCCGCAACACCGGGGAGCTGTTTTTT
CATSTGRNTGELFF
>TRBV27|TRBD1|TRBJ2-7|-
TGTGCCAGCAGACAACCGGGACAGGGAAGCTCCTACGAGCAGTACTTC
CASRQPGQGSSYEQYF
>TRBV14|-|TRBJ1-3|-
TGTGCCAGCAGCCAGTACTTGGACCGGTCCTCTGGAAACACCATATATTTT
CASSQYLDRSSGNTIYF
>TRBV15|-|TRBJ1-4|-
TGTGCCACCAGCAGATTGGGAGCGGGGGGGGAAAAACTGTTTTTT
CATSRLGAGGEKLFF
>TRBV4-1|TRBD2|TRBJ2-3|-
TGCGCCAGCAGCCAAGTGTTTTCAGCTAGCGGGAGGTCAGATACGCAGTATTTT
CASSQVFSASGRSDTQYF
>TRBV7-9|-|TRBJ1-5|-
TGTGCCAGCAGCTTCGGCAGTCAGGTGGGTCAGCCCCAGCATTTT
CASSFGSQVGQPQHF
>TRBV29-1|-|TRBJ2-1|-
TGCAGCGTTGATGGAGGGGACAATGAGCAGTTCTTC
CSVDGGDNEQFF
>TRBV18|TRBD1|TRBJ2-3|-
TGTGCCAGCTCACCGCCGGGACAGCCCACAGATACGCAGTATTTT
CASSPPGQPTDTQYF